This TCR beta chain was captured in a study of CD8+CD57+ T cells in acquired aplastic anemia. It was patients with CD8+CD57+ cell expansion by flow cytometry who were chosen for sequencing. Genomic DNA provided the template from which TCR beta VDJ and CDR3 profiles were obtained. TCRdb called the reads again in MiXCR, with one record for every CDR3 protein. The sample contains some 140,000 distinct CDR3 sequences, roughly 49% of which appear only once. This clonotype was picked up many times. The CDR3 runs to 15 residues. The germline V and J ends were trimmed by 1 base and 0 bases, with 7 bases remaining between them. Germline loops: CDR1 SGHVT, CDR2 SQSDAQ.

V is TRBV7-4 and J is TRBJ2-1, with D unresolved. What was sequenced was sorted CD4+, CD8+, or CD8+CD57+ T cells (not recorded which) from PBMCs. The clonotype comes from a human donor with aplastic anemia. CDR3 loop: CASSLGLSSYNEQFF. The DNA of the CDR3 is TGTGCCAGCAGCTTAGGGCTGAGCTCCTACAATGAGCAGTTCTTC.